These T cell receptor beta chains were read from a single sample in a study of identical twins. TCRdb called the 5' RACE reads again in MiXCR, with one record for every CDR3 protein. The table records about 920,000 distinct CDR3 sequences, 9% to 15% of them present only once. These data also formed part of another study, on yellow fever vaccine responses in identical twins.

Sequenced sample: PBMCs. All receptors derive from a woman between 18 and 29 years old in good health. CDR3s include the opening cysteine and the closing phenylalanine or tryptophan. Fields, in order: J gene, D gene, V gene, clone size, CDR3 DNA, CDR3 protein. D genes are given only for firm matches. The size entry is marked missing in some rows and otherwise reads once, few, many or a size class.

J: TRBJ2-3
D: NA
V: TRBV5-1
size: few
DNA: TGCGCCAGCAGCACCTCCGGGACAACCTCAACAGATACGCAGTATTTT
CDR3: CASSTSGTTSTDTQYF

J: TRBJ2-1
D: NA
V: TRBV7-9
size: NA
DNA: TGTGCCAGTGCCCCCCGCAATGAGCAGTTCTTC
CDR3: CASAPRNEQFF

J: TRBJ2-1
D: NA
V: TRBV20-1
size: NA
DNA: TGCAGTGCTTTAGCGGTGAGCTTCGGTAATGAGCAGTTCTTC
CDR3: CSALAVSFGNEQFF

J: TRBJ2-1
D: NA
V: TRBV7-9
size: few
DNA: TGTGCCAGCAGCTTAGTGGATGTGGCCCTGCAGTTCTTC
CDR3: CASSLVDVALQFF

J: TRBJ1-5
D: NA
V: TRBV10-3
size: few
DNA: TGTGCCATCAGTGATGTGAAGGGAGGGAATCAGCCCCAGCATTTT
CDR3: CAISDVKGGNQPQHF

J: TRBJ2-1
D: NA
V: TRBV10-3
size: few
DNA: TGTGCCATCAGTGAGTCTCAGGGATTACTTTTCTTC
CDR3: CAISESQGLLFF

J: TRBJ2-7
D: NA
V: TRBV4-1
size: NA
DNA: TGCGCCAGCAGCCAAGATCGGGACCCGAGGAACGAGCAGTACTTC
CDR3: CASSQDRDPRNEQYF

J: TRBJ2-7
D: NA
V: TRBV19
size: NA
DNA: TGTGCCAGTAGCCCCTCGGGTGGGAGAACCTACGAGCAGTACTTC
CDR3: CASSPSGGRTYEQYF

J: TRBJ1-2
D: NA
V: TRBV10-3
size: many
DNA: TGTGCCATCAGGGGAAACCAAATCGGCTACACCTTC
CDR3: CAIRGNQIGYTF

J: TRBJ1-1
D: TRBD1
V: TRBV29-1
size: NA
DNA: TGCAGCGTCGAAGGGACAGCAAACACTGAAGCTTTCTTT
CDR3: CSVEGTANTEAFF

J: TRBJ2-7
D: NA
V: TRBV7-9
size: few
DNA: TGTGCCAGCCTGGGGGTCTACGAGCAGTACTTC
CDR3: CASLGVYEQYF

J: TRBJ2-7
D: TRBD2
V: TRBV20-1
size: few
DNA: TGCAGTGCCAAGACGCTAGCGGGAGCCTACGAGCAGTACTTC
CDR3: CSAKTLAGAYEQYF

J: TRBJ1-5
D: NA
V: TRBV10-3
size: many
DNA: TGTGCCATCAGTGATTGGTTTGGCAGAGGAGGGCAGCCCCAGCATTTT
CDR3: CAISDWFGRGGQPQHF

J: TRBJ2-3
D: TRBD2
V: TRBV12-3/TRBV12-4
size: many
DNA: TGTGCCAGCAGTGACCGGGGGGGCACAGATACGCAGTATTTT
CDR3: CASSDRGGTDTQYF

J: TRBJ2-1
D: TRBD2
V: TRBV11-1
size: NA
DNA: TGTGCCAGCAGCTTATCACAGACTAGCGGGCCGACCTACAATGAGCAGTTCTTC
CDR3: CASSLSQTSGPTYNEQFF

J: TRBJ2-7
D: TRBD1
V: TRBV20-1
size: few
DNA: TGCAGTGTCACCGGGACAGTTTCCTACGAGCAGTACTTC
CDR3: CSVTGTVSYEQYF

J: TRBJ1-4
D: NA
V: TRBV5-1
size: few
DNA: TGCGCCAGCAGCCGTCTCCCCGGGACCTCTAATGAAAAACTGTTTTTT
CDR3: CASSRLPGTSNEKLFF

J: TRBJ2-2
D: NA
V: TRBV20-1
size: few
DNA: TGCAGTGCCAGACAGGAGGGGTCCACCGGGGAGCTGTTTTTT
CDR3: CSARQEGSTGELFF

J: TRBJ1-2
D: NA
V: TRBV10-3
size: NA
DNA: TGTGCCATCAGTGGGCTCAGGGGCTACACCTTC
CDR3: CAISGLRGYTF

J: TRBJ2-2
D: NA
V: TRBV7-8
size: few
DNA: TGTGCCAGCAGCTCGAGAAGGGGTTTGGCTGCGAACACCGGGGAGCTGTTTTTT
CDR3: CASSSRRGLAANTGELFF

J: TRBJ2-7
D: TRBD2
V: TRBV4-1
size: few
DNA: TGCGCCAGCAGCCAAGTTCAGGGACTAGCGGTCTACGAGCAGTACTTC
CDR3: CASSQVQGLAVYEQYF

J: TRBJ2-5
D: NA
V: TRBV5-1
size: few
DNA: TGCGCCAGCAGCTTGGGATTATTGGGGGGCCTGGGAGAGACCCAGTACTTC
CDR3: CASSLGLLGGLGETQYF

J: TRBJ2-2
D: TRBD1
V: TRBV20-1
size: many
DNA: TGCAGTGCTAACTCCGTTCAGGGGGCAACCGGGGAGCTGTTTTTT
CDR3: CSANSVQGATGELFF

J: TRBJ2-5
D: NA
V: TRBV18
size: NA
DNA: TGTGCCAGCTCACCTAGTGGAAGGGGAGAGGATCGAGAGACCCAGTACTTC
CDR3: CASSPSGRGEDRETQYF

J: TRBJ2-3
D: NA
V: TRBV12-3/TRBV12-4
size: NA
DNA: TGTGCGTCGTGGGGGCCGGGCACAGATACGCAGTATTTT
CDR3: CASWGPGTDTQYF

J: TRBJ2-3
D: NA
V: TRBV20-1
size: NA
DNA: TGCAGTGCTAGAGGGCATAGCGGCTTTAGCACAGATACGCAGTATTTT
CDR3: CSARGHSGFSTDTQYF

J: TRBJ1-5
D: NA
V: TRBV2
size: few
DNA: TGTGCCAGCACCGGAGCCGGGGGTCAGCCCCAGCATTTT
CDR3: CASTGAGGQPQHF

J: TRBJ1-1
D: TRBD1
V: TRBV5-1
size: few
DNA: TGCGCCAGCCGACAGGGAGGCATGAACACTGAAGCTTTCTTT
CDR3: CASRQGGMNTEAFF

J: TRBJ1-1
D: NA
V: TRBV6-5
size: few
DNA: TGTGCCAGCAGTTGGACAGTGCCGAACACTGAAGCTTTCTTT
CDR3: CASSWTVPNTEAFF

J: TRBJ1-2
D: TRBD1
V: TRBV5-1
size: few
DNA: TGCGCCAGCTACCCGGGACAGGGGGCGCGCGGCTACACCTTC
CDR3: CASYPGQGARGYTF

J: TRBJ1-3
D: TRBD1
V: TRBV29-1
size: NA
DNA: TGCAGCGTGGAAGCGACAGGGATTAGCTCTGGAAACACCATATATTTT
CDR3: CSVEATGISSGNTIYF

J: TRBJ2-7
D: TRBD2
V: TRBV12-3/TRBV12-4
size: NA
DNA: TGTGCCAGCAGTGAGACTAGCGGGGCCGCCTACGAGCAGTACTTC
CDR3: CASSETSGAAYEQYF

J: TRBJ2-5
D: TRBD2
V: TRBV20-1
size: NA
DNA: TGCAGTGCTAAGGGGCTAGCGGGGCTCAATAGGGAGACCTTGTACTTC
CDR3: CSAKGLAGLNRETLYF

J: TRBJ2-1
D: TRBD2
V: TRBV5-1
size: NA
DNA: TGCGCCAGCAGCTTGGGGGCGGGAGACTGGCGGCAGTTCTTC
CDR3: CASSLGAGDWRQFF

J: TRBJ1-2
D: NA
V: TRBV10-3
size: few
DNA: TGTGCCATCAGTGACCCCGACAGGTTCTATGGCTACACCTTC
CDR3: CAISDPDRFYGYTF

J: TRBJ2-2
D: NA
V: TRBV6-5
size: few
DNA: TGTGCCAGCACTTTTACGGGGGCTGCAGCCGGGGAGCTGTTTTTT
CDR3: CASTFTGAAAGELFF

J: TRBJ2-1
D: TRBD2
V: TRBV12-3/TRBV12-4
size: NA
DNA: TGTGCCAGCAGTTTCGGCGGGAGGGCCTTTGGGAATGAGCAGTTCTTC
CDR3: CASSFGGRAFGNEQFF

J: TRBJ1-4
D: TRBD1
V: TRBV4-1
size: few
DNA: TGCGCCAGCAGTCGACAGGGGGCGGAAAAACTGTTTTTT
CDR3: CASSRQGAEKLFF

J: TRBJ2-3
D: NA
V: TRBV27
size: few
DNA: TGTGCCAGCAGTCCTTACATGGCAGATACGCAGTATTTT
CDR3: CASSPYMADTQYF

J: TRBJ2-5
D: NA
V: TRBV7-9
size: few
DNA: TGTGCCAGCAGCCGGACACTCCAAGAGACCCAGTACTTC
CDR3: CASSRTLQETQYF

J: TRBJ1-1
D: NA
V: TRBV5-6
size: few
DNA: TGTGCCAGCAGCTTGAGGGGAGTGATCACTGAAGCTTTCTTT
CDR3: CASSLRGVITEAFF